The next 13 T cell receptor beta chains were all read from a single sample in a study of blood T cell repertoires in COVID-19 (dated by TCRdb to the early 2020s). Preparation of the library involved the immunoSEQ multiplex PCR assay. Held by TCRdb, this immuneACCESS table contains in-frame sequences only and omits some clones. Under half of the omission traces to an unresolved V gene where checked; the cause of the rest is unknown. This sample has approximately 170,000 clones in its table, and 88% of those were observed once. The ten largest clones take up roughly 9% of the sample. Sequenced material: PBMCs or T cells enriched from blood (not recorded which). The source of these receptors is a woman aged 18-29 years who had recovered from COVID-19.

DNA for the CDR3: TGTGCCAGCACCCAGGTGAACCCCACAGATACGCAGTATTTT. Translating it yields CASTQVNPTDTQYF. The chain joins TRBV6-5 to TRBJ2-3, with D unresolved. Trimming cost V 7 bases and J 2 bases, with 13 bases left between them. Germline values: CDR1 MNHEY, CDR2 SVGAGI. This CDR3 is 14 amino acids long.

The chain has TRBV14 and TRBJ2-1; maybe TRBD2 (5 bases). There are 16 residues in the CDR3. The V gene's germline CDR1 is SGHDN and CDR2 FVKESK. V was pared by 4 bases and J by 3 bases, with 16 bases between. The CDR3 spells CASSRQEGPIYNEQFF. The CDR3 DNA reads TGTGCCAGCAGCCGGCAAGAGGGCCCTATCTACAATGAGCAGTTCTTC.

V and J are TRBV28 and TRBJ2-1; TRBD2 aligns across 10 bases. This CDR3 spans 16 amino acids. The germline gives CDR1 MDHEN, CDR2 SYDVKM. The V gene end was trimmed by 3 bases and the J gene end by 5 bases; junction bases not matched to a gene: 7. Here the CDR3 reads CASSFLAGVIDNEQFF. Here the CDR3 DNA reads TGTGCCAGCAGTTTTCTAGCGGGAGTTATCGACAATGAGCAGTTCTTC. The entire variable domain, with the rest obtained from reference TRBV28 and TRBJ2-1, is as follows: DVKVTQSSRYLVKRTGEKVFLECVQDMDHENMFWYRQDPGLGLRLIYFSYDVKMKEKGDIPEGYSVSREKKERFSLILESASTNQTSMYLCASSFLAGVIDNEQFFGPGTRLTVL.

This clone was observed a handful of times. The chain uses TRBV28 and TRBJ1-4, with 7 bases fitting TRBD1. CDR1 and CDR2 from the germline V gene are MDHEN and SYDVKM. The CDR3 runs 15 residues. V shed 5 bases, J shed 7 bases, and the junction held 10 bases outside the gene matches. The CDR3 DNA reads TGTGCCAGCAGTGGTCGGACAAGGGGGCGTGAAAAACTGTTTTTT. Translation: CASSGRTRGREKLFF.

The chain has TRBV7-9 and TRBJ2-7, with D perhaps TRBD2 (5 bases). The CDR3 covers 16 residues. The germline V gene has CDR1 SEHNR and CDR2 FQNEAQ (reference sequence). V was clipped by 0 bases and J by 2 bases, with 14 bases between them. The CDR3 region is CASSLAFSGLTYEQYF. CDR3 coding DNA: TGTGCCAGCAGCTTAGCCTTCTCTGGACTCACCTACGAGCAGTACTTC.

V usage is TRBV15 and J usage is TRBJ1-5; 9 bases fit TRBD1. V gave up 4 bases and J gave up 1 base; unmatched junction bases: 5. CDR3 size: 16 residues. CDR1 and CDR2 from the germline V gene are LNHNV and YYDKDF (reference sequence). The CDR3 is CATSNIQGASNQPQHF. For the CDR3, the DNA is TGTGCCACCAGCAACATACAGGGGGCGAGCAATCAGCCCCAGCATTTT.

This chain links TRBV3-1 (or the pseudogene TRBV3-2) with TRBJ2-2; D possibly corresponds to TRBD2 (6 bases). V was pared by 4 bases and J by 3 bases, with 15 bases between. There are 16 residues in the CDR3. Germline V gene lookup returns CDR1 LGHDT and CDR2 YNNKEL (reference sequence). The CDR3 spells CASSPRGGVYTGELFF. For the CDR3, the DNA is TGTGCCAGCAGCCCACGCGGAGGGGTGTACACCGGGGAGCTGTTTTTT.

This chain connects TRBV7-2 to TRBJ2-7; a possible D gene is TRBD2 (5 bases). Trimming pared 1 base from V and 2 bases from J, leaving 12 bases between. The CDR3 extends over 15 amino acids. Per germline, CDR1 SGHTA and CDR2 FQGNSA. In DNA form, the CDR3 reads TGTGCCAGCAGCTTAGGTCGCCGGGAACCCTACGAGCAGTACTTC. Encoded protein: CASSLGRREPYEQYF.

This chain uses TRBV13 with TRBJ2-6; D gene unclear. Trimming stripped 5 bases from V and 0 bases from J, with 11 bases between. Looked up from germline, CDR1 is PRHDT and CDR2 is FYEKMQ (reference sequence). The CDR3 is made up of 16 amino acids. CDR3 amino acids: CASSPSFSSGANVLTF. In DNA form, the CDR3 reads TGTGCCAGCAGCCCTTCTTTCAGCTCTGGGGCCAACGTCCTGACTTTC.

The rearrangement uses TRBV6-1 and TRBJ1-3, with TRBD1 as a possible D gene (5 bases). CDR1 is MNHNS and CDR2 is SASEGT in the germline V gene. V was cut by 2 bases and J by 4 bases, with 24 bases left in between. The CDR3 totals 19 residues. The CDR3 sequence is CASSERGAWKGSFGNTIYF. Written as DNA, the CDR3 is TGTGCCAGCAGTGAAAGGGGTGCCTGGAAAGGTAGTTTCGGAAACACCATATATTTT.

The chain couples TRBV6-5 to TRBJ2-7; 12 bases agree with TRBD2. In germline, CDR1 is MNHEY, CDR2 SVGAGI. The CDR3 length is 16 residues. Losses at the gene ends were 4 bases for V and 2 bases for J; bases not matched to a gene: 6. CDR3 region: CASSSPTSGSTYEQYF. In nucleotides, the CDR3 is TGTGCCAGCAGTTCCCCGACTAGCGGGAGCACCTACGAGCAGTACTTC.

The chain joins TRBV30 to TRBJ1-6; 10 bases line up with TRBD1. Germline V gene data show CDR1 as GTSNPN and CDR2 as SVGIG (reference sequence). This CDR3 spans 13 amino acids. After removal of 5 bases from V and 7 bases from J, the junction contained 2 bases not matched to a gene. CDR3 in amino acids: CAWGQGENSPLHF. As DNA, the CDR3 is TGTGCCTGGGGACAGGGGGAAAATTCACCCCTCCACTTT.

This chain links TRBV7-2 with TRBJ1-5; D call uncertain. V lost 5 bases and J lost 4, with 6 bases in between. The CDR3 totals 12 residues. Germline CDR1 is SGHTA and CDR2 is FQGNSA. Written as DNA, the CDR3 is TGTGCCAGCAGCCCCCCGAATCAGCCCCAGCATTTT. It encodes CASSPPNQPQHF.